This T cell receptor beta chain was sequenced in a study of blood T cells in healthy people across ages. The CDR3 is 14 amino acids. Looked up from germline, CDR1 is GTSNPN and CDR2 is SVGIG (reference sequence). V lost 1 base to trimming and J lost 4 bases, with 13 bases between them. PCR was performed a second time for about 6 to 12 cycles using a sample-barcoded 5' primer and a J-beta primer mix. Each cDNA molecule was tagged by a template-switch adaptor with 12 random nucleotides. TCRdb re-called the 5' RACE reads through MiXCR, storing one row per CDR3 protein. The sample has 800,000 or so distinct CDR3 sequences; approximately 25% are singletons. Only a few counts were recorded for this clonotype. These data were likewise used in another study, on T cells of mothers and their children. That work adds: Similar thymic selection effects on TCR recombination output appear in pairs, both related and unrelated.

The specimen sequenced was blood. The clonotype comes from a boy younger than 18 in good health. This chain joins TRBV30 and TRBJ1-1; TRBD1 might be the D (6 bases). DNA for the CDR3: TGTGCCTGGAGTGCGCGACAGGTGGTCACTGAAGCTTTCTTT. This codes for CAWSARQVVTEAFF.